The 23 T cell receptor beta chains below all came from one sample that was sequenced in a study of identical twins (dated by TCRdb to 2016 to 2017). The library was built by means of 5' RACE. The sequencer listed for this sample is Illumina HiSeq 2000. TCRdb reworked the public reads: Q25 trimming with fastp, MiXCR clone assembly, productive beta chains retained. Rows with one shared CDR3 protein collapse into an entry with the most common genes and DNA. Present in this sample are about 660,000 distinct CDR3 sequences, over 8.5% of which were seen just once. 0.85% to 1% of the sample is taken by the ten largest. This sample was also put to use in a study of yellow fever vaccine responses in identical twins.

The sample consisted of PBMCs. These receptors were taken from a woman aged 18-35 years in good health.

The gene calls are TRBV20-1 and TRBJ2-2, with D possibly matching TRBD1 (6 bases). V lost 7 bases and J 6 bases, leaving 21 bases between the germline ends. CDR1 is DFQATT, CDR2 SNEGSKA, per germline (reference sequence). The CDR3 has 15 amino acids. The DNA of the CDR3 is TGCAGTGTTCCGAGACCGGGTGAGGGGGCCGGGGAGCTGTTTTTT. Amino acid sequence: CSVPRPGEGAGELFF.

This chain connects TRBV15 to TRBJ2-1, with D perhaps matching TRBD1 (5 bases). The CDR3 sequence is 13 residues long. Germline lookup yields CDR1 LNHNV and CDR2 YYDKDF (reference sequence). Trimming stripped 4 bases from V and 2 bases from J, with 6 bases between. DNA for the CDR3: TGTGCCACCAGCAAGGGGACCTACAATGAGCAGTTCTTC. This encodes CATSKGTYNEQFF.

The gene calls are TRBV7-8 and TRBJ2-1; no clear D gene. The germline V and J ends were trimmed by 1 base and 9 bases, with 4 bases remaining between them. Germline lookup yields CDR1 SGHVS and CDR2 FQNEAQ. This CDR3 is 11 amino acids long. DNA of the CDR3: TGTGCCAGCAGCTTAGGTACTGAGCAGTTCTTC. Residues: CASSLGTEQFF.

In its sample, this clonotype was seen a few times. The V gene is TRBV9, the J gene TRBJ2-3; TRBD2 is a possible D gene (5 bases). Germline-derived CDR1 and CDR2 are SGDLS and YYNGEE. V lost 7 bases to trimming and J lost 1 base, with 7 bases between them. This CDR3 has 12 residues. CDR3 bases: TGTGCCAGCGCTAGCCGCACAGATACGCAGTATTTT. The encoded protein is CASASRTDTQYF.

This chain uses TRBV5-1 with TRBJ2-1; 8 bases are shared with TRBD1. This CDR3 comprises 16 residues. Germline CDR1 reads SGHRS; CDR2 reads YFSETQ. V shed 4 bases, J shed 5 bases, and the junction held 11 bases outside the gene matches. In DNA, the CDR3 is TGCGCCAGCAGCCAGATCCAGGGACAGGTGAACAATGAGCAGTTCTTC. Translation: CASSQIQGQVNNEQFF.

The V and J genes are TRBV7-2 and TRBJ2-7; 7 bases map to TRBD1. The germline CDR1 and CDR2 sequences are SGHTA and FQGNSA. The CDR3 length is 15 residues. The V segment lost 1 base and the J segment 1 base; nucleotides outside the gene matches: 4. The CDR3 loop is CASSLVGGTSYEQYF. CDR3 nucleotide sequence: TGTGCCAGCAGCTTAGTAGGGGGCACGTCCTACGAGCAGTACTTC.

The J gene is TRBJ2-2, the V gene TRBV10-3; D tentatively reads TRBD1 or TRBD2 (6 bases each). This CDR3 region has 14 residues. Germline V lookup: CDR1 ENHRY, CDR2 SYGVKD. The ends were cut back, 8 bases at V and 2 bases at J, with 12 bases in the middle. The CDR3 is CAIGGGTNTGELFF. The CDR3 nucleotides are TGTGCCATCGGAGGGGGGACTAACACCGGGGAGCTGTTTTTT.

Written as DNA, the CDR3 is TGCAGTGCTTCCCAGACCGGGACAGGGGTGCATACGCAGTATTTT. This translates into CSASQTGTGVHTQYF. This rearrangement joins TRBV20-1 to TRBJ2-3; 10 nucleotides agree with TRBD1. Trimming at V came to 5 bases and at J to 7 bases, leaving 12 bases not matched to a gene. The CDR3 runs to 15 residues. Looked up from germline, CDR1 is DFQATT and CDR2 is SNEGSKA (reference sequence).

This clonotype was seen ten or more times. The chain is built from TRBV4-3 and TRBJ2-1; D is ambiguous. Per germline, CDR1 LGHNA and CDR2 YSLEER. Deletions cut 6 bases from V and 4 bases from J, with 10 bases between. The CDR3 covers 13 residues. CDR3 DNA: TGCGCCAGCAGACTGGACGAATACAATGAGCAGTTCTTC. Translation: CASRLDEYNEQFF.

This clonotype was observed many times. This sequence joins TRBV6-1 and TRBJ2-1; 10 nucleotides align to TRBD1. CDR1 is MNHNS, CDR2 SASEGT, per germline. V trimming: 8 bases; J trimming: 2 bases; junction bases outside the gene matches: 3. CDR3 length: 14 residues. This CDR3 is CASGTGDPYNEQFF. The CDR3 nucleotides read TGTGCCAGCGGGACAGGGGACCCCTACAATGAGCAGTTCTTC.

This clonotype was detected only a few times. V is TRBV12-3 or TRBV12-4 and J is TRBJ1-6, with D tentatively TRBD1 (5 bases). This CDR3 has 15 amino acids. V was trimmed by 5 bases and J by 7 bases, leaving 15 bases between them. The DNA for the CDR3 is TGTGCCAGCAGTGGCTCCGGGACTGGGAATTCACCCCTCCACTTT. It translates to CASSGSGTGNSPLHF.

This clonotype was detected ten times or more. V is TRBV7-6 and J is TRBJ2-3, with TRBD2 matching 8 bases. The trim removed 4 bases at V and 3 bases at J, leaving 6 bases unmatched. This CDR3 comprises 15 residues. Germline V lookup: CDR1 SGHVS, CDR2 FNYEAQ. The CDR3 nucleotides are TGTGCCAGCAGCTCGGGGGGGACTCGTACAGATACGCAGTATTTT. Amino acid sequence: CASSSGGTRTDTQYF.

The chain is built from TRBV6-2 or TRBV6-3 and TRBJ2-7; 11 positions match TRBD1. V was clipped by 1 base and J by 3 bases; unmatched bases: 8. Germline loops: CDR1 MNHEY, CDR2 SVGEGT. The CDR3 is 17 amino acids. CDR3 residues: CASSYFLRDRGFYEQYF. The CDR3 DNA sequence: TGTGCCAGCAGTTACTTCCTTCGGGACAGGGGGTTCTACGAGCAGTACTTC.

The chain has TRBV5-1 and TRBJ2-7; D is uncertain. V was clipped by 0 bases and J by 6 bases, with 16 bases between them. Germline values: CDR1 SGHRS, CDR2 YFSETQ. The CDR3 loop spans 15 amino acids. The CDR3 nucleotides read TGCGCCAGCAGCTTGGCCTGGGGTTTTACTACCGAGCAGTACTTC. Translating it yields CASSLAWGFTTEQYF.

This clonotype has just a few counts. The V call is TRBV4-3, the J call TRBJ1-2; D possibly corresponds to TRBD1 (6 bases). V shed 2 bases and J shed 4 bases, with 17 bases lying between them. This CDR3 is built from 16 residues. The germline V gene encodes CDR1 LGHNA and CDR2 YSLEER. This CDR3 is CASSQTPQGGTYGYTF. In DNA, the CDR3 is TGCGCCAGCAGCCAAACCCCACAGGGAGGTACCTATGGCTACACCTTC.

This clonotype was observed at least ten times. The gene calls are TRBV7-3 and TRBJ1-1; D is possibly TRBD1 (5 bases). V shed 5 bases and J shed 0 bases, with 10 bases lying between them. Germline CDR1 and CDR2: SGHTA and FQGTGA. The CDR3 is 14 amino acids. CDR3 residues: CASSRDEVNTEAFF. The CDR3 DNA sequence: TGTGCCAGCAGCCGGGACGAGGTGAACACTGAAGCTTTCTTT.

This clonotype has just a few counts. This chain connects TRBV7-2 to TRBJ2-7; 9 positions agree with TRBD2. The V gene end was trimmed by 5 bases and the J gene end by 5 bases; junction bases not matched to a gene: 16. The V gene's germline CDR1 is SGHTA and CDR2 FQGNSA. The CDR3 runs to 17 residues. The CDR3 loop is CASSPIAGADFSDEQYF. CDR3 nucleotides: TGTGCCAGCAGCCCTATAGCGGGAGCAGATTTTTCGGACGAGCAGTACTTC.

CDR3 DNA sequence: TGCAGTGCTAGAGCATCAGGGTCCTACGAGCAGTACTTC. Protein: CSARASGSYEQYF. This chain links TRBV20-1 with TRBJ2-7; a possible D gene is TRBD1 (5 bases). V gave up 1 base and J gave up 1 base, with 8 bases separating them. CDR3 size: 13 residues. CDR1 DFQATT and CDR2 SNEGSKA come from the germline V gene (reference sequence).

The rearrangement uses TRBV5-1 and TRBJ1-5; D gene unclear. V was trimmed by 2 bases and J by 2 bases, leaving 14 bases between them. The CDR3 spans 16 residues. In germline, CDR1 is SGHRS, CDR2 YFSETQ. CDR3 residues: CASSFPGGLGNQPQHF. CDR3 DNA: TGCGCCAGCAGCTTCCCTGGAGGGCTGGGCAATCAGCCCCAGCATTTT.

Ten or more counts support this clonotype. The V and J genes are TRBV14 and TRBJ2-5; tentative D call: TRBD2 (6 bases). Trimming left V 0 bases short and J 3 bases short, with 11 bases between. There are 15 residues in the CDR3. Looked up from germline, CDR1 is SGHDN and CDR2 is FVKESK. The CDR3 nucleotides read TGTGCCAGCAGCCAAGATCGCAGGAGGGAAGAGACCCAGTACTTC. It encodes CASSQDRRREETQYF.

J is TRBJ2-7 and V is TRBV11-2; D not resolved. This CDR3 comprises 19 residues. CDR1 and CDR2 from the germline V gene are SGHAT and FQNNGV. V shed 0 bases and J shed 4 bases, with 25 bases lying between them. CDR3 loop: CASSLDSVGQGGPLYEQYF. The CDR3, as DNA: TGTGCCAGCAGCTTAGATTCGGTCGGGCAAGGTGGCCCCTTATACGAGCAGTACTTC.

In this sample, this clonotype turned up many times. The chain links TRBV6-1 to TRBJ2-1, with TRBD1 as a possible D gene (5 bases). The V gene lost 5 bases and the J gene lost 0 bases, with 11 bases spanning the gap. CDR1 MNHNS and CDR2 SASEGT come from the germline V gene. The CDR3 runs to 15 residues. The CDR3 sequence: CASSLGVVSYNEQFF. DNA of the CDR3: TGTGCCAGCAGTCTAGGGGTTGTCTCCTACAATGAGCAGTTCTTC.

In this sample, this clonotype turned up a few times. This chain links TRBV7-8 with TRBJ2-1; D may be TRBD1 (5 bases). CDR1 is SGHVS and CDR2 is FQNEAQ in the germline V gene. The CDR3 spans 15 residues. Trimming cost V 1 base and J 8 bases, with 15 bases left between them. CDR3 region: CASSLEGQGYYEQFF. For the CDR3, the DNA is TGTGCCAGCAGCTTAGAGGGGCAGGGATACTATGAGCAGTTCTTC.